These T cell receptor beta chains were read from a single sample in a study of T cells after yellow fever vaccination. TCRdb reprocessed the 5' RACE reads via MiXCR and lists one record per CDR3 protein. The data show approximately 120,000 distinct CDR3 sequences, over 8% seen once. This specimen was CD8+ T cells sorted from PBMCs, taken on the day of the yellow fever booster vaccination. Source of these receptors: a man aged 18 to 35 who received the YFV17D yellow fever vaccine. Both conserved end residues are part of each CDR3. A D gene is named only where the DNA matches it firmly. Clone sizes are given selectively: once, few, many, or a class where the clone is expanded.

V gene: TRBV15; clone size: few; J gene: TRBJ2-5; D gene: NA; CDR3 protein: CATSNPRGVIQETQYF; CDR3 DNA: TGTGCCACCAGCAATCCTAGGGGGGTGATCCAAGAGACCCAGTACTTC
V gene: TRBV7-3; clone size: few; J gene: TRBJ2-5; D gene: NA; CDR3 protein: CASSLTPYRTGRGETQYF; CDR3 DNA: TGTGCCAGCAGCCTCACACCTTATCGGACAGGGAGGGGAGAGACCCAGTACTTC
V gene: TRBV4-1; clone size: few; J gene: TRBJ2-1; D gene: NA; CDR3 protein: CASSRAGDLVYNEQFF; CDR3 DNA: TGCGCCAGCAGCCGCGCAGGGGACCTAGTCTACAATGAGCAGTTCTTC
V gene: TRBV4-1; clone size: NA; J gene: TRBJ1-1; D gene: NA; CDR3 protein: CASSHQNTEAFF; CDR3 DNA: TGCGCCAGCAGCCACCAAAACACTGAAGCTTTCTTT
V gene: TRBV10-3; clone size: many; J gene: TRBJ2-2; D gene: NA; CDR3 protein: CAIFSQGGTGELFF; CDR3 DNA: TGTGCCATCTTCTCGCAGGGGGGTACCGGGGAGCTGTTTTTT
V gene: TRBV7-9; clone size: few; J gene: TRBJ2-1; D gene: NA; CDR3 protein: CASSPRHEILSGEQFF; CDR3 DNA: TGTGCCAGCAGCCCGAGGCACGAAATACTTTCCGGTGAGCAGTTCTTC
V gene: TRBV7-9; clone size: few; J gene: TRBJ2-2; D gene: TRBD1; CDR3 protein: CASRLSQGEISGELFF; CDR3 DNA: TGTGCCAGCCGCTTGAGCCAGGGGGAGATTAGCGGGGAGCTGTTTTTT
V gene: TRBV5-1; clone size: NA; J gene: TRBJ2-7; D gene: NA; CDR3 protein: CASRGAAEPYEQYF; CDR3 DNA: TGCGCCAGCAGAGGTGCGGCAGAACCCTACGAGCAGTACTTC
V gene: TRBV30; clone size: NA; J gene: TRBJ1-1; D gene: NA; CDR3 protein: CAWIPAGVGPNTEAFF; CDR3 DNA: TGTGCCTGGATACCCGCAGGGGTGGGACCGAACACTGAAGCTTTCTTT
V gene: TRBV29-1; clone size: NA; J gene: TRBJ1-2; D gene: NA; CDR3 protein: CSGQEGEGYTF; CDR3 DNA: TGCAGCGGACAGGAAGGAGAGGGCTACACCTTC
V gene: TRBV15; clone size: few; J gene: TRBJ2-5; D gene: NA; CDR3 protein: CATSLNREQQETQYF; CDR3 DNA: TGTGCCACCAGCCTAAACCGGGAGCAACAAGAGACCCAGTACTTC
V gene: TRBV3-1; clone size: NA; J gene: TRBJ2-3; D gene: NA; CDR3 protein: CASSLGSAQYF; CDR3 DNA: TGTGCCAGCAGCCTGGGCAGCGCGCAGTATTTT
V gene: TRBV4-1; clone size: NA; J gene: TRBJ2-6; D gene: NA; CDR3 protein: CASSQVAAGANVLTF; CDR3 DNA: TGCGCCAGCAGCCAGGTAGCTGCAGGGGCCAACGTCCTGACTTTC
V gene: TRBV29-1; clone size: few; J gene: TRBJ2-5; D gene: NA; CDR3 protein: CSGRTLQETQYF; CDR3 DNA: TGCAGCGGGAGGACGCTTCAAGAGACCCAGTACTTC
V gene: TRBV29-1; clone size: few; J gene: TRBJ2-7; D gene: TRBD1; CDR3 protein: CSVKGAREQYF; CDR3 DNA: TGCAGCGTGAAGGGGGCGCGGGAGCAGTACTTC
V gene: TRBV29-1; clone size: few; J gene: TRBJ2-5; D gene: NA; CDR3 protein: CSAGQTKWQETQYF; CDR3 DNA: TGCAGCGCCGGCCAGACCAAGTGGCAAGAGACCCAGTACTTC
V gene: TRBV6-1; clone size: NA; J gene: TRBJ2-2; D gene: NA; CDR3 protein: CASSENLGDYTGELFF; CDR3 DNA: TGTGCCAGCAGCGAGAACTTGGGAGATTACACCGGGGAGCTGTTTTTT
V gene: TRBV11-2; clone size: many; J gene: TRBJ2-3; D gene: NA; CDR3 protein: CASTLQGLADTQYF; CDR3 DNA: TGTGCCAGCACCCTTCAGGGTTTGGCAGATACGCAGTATTTT
V gene: TRBV7-8; clone size: few; J gene: TRBJ1-5; D gene: NA; CDR3 protein: CASSLAGGLNQPQHF; CDR3 DNA: TGTGCCAGCAGCTTAGCGGGCGGTCTCAATCAGCCCCAGCATTTT
V gene: TRBV29-1; clone size: few; J gene: TRBJ1-2; D gene: TRBD1; CDR3 protein: CSVPLQGSYGYTF; CDR3 DNA: TGCAGCGTTCCCCTACAGGGGAGCTATGGCTACACCTTC
V gene: TRBV12-3/TRBV12-4; clone size: many; J gene: TRBJ2-1; D gene: NA; CDR3 protein: CASTLSYNEQFF; CDR3 DNA: TGTGCCAGCACCTTATCCTACAATGAGCAGTTCTTC
V gene: TRBV12-3/TRBV12-4; clone size: NA; J gene: TRBJ2-5; D gene: NA; CDR3 protein: CASSLKYQETQYF; CDR3 DNA: TGTGCCAGCAGTTTGAAGTACCAAGAGACCCAGTACTTC
V gene: TRBV19; clone size: NA; J gene: TRBJ2-1; D gene: NA; CDR3 protein: CASSIAKNEQFF; CDR3 DNA: TGTGCCAGTAGTATAGCCAAGAATGAGCAGTTCTTC
V gene: TRBV7-9; clone size: many; J gene: TRBJ2-7; D gene: TRBD1; CDR3 protein: CASSSSTGQGEQYF; CDR3 DNA: TGTGCCAGCAGCTCCTCGACAGGGCAGGGAGAGCAGTACTTC
V gene: TRBV12-3/TRBV12-4; clone size: NA; J gene: TRBJ1-5; D gene: NA; CDR3 protein: CASSLIYGVEQPQHF; CDR3 DNA: TGTGCCAGCAGTTTAATATACGGGGTGGAACAGCCCCAGCATTTT
V gene: TRBV21-1; clone size: few; J gene: TRBJ2-5; D gene: NA; CDR3 protein: CASSPPRLDGGLMETQYF; CDR3 DNA: TGTGCCAGCAGCCCTCCGAGGCTGGACGGGGGGTTGATGGAGACCCAGTACTTC
V gene: TRBV5-5; clone size: many; J gene: TRBJ2-5; D gene: NA; CDR3 protein: CASSGTLQETQYF; CDR3 DNA: TGTGCCAGCAGCGGGACACTACAAGAGACCCAGTACTTC
V gene: TRBV18; clone size: NA; J gene: TRBJ1-5; D gene: TRBD1; CDR3 protein: CASSPRQGWGNQPQHF; CDR3 DNA: TGTGCCAGCTCACCTCGACAGGGATGGGGGAATCAGCCCCAGCATTTT
V gene: TRBV7-9; clone size: NA; J gene: TRBJ1-4; D gene: NA; CDR3 protein: CASSLGPEKLFF; CDR3 DNA: TGTGCCAGCAGCTTAGGGCCGGAAAAACTGTTTTTT
V gene: TRBV2; clone size: NA; J gene: TRBJ2-7; D gene: NA; CDR3 protein: CASSQNRVWEQYF; CDR3 DNA: TGTGCCAGCAGTCAGAACAGGGTTTGGGAGCAGTACTTC
V gene: TRBV29-1; clone size: many; J gene: TRBJ2-2; D gene: NA; CDR3 protein: CSVYGDTGELFF; CDR3 DNA: TGCAGCGTTTACGGGGACACCGGGGAGCTGTTTTTT
V gene: TRBV28; clone size: few; J gene: TRBJ1-2; D gene: NA; CDR3 protein: CASSPLGTHYGYTF; CDR3 DNA: TGTGCCAGCAGTCCCCTAGGGACCCACTATGGCTACACCTTC
V gene: TRBV7-9; clone size: NA; J gene: TRBJ2-5; D gene: NA; CDR3 protein: CASSDRLGSQETQYF; CDR3 DNA: TGTGCCAGCAGCGACCGACTAGGATCCCAAGAGACCCAGTACTTC
V gene: TRBV24-1; clone size: many; J gene: TRBJ2-5; D gene: NA; CDR3 protein: CATSDGETQYF; CDR3 DNA: TGTGCCACCTCGGACGGAGAGACCCAGTACTTC
V gene: TRBV12-5; clone size: few; J gene: TRBJ2-2; D gene: NA; CDR3 protein: CASGWGPGSLGELFF; CDR3 DNA: TGTGCTAGTGGTTGGGGGCCGGGATCGTTGGGGGAGCTGTTTTTT
V gene: TRBV4-2; clone size: few; J gene: TRBJ2-3; D gene: TRBD2; CDR3 protein: CASSPLAGGDADTQYF; CDR3 DNA: TGTGCCAGCAGCCCGCTAGCGGGGGGGGATGCAGATACGCAGTATTTT
V gene: TRBV6-2/TRBV6-3; clone size: NA; J gene: TRBJ2-3; D gene: NA; CDR3 protein: CASSPRRGASTDTQYF; CDR3 DNA: TGTGCCAGCAGTCCCAGGAGGGGCGCGAGCACAGATACGCAGTATTTT
V gene: TRBV4-1; clone size: many; J gene: TRBJ1-1; D gene: NA; CDR3 protein: CASSQGILHTEAFF; CDR3 DNA: TGCGCCAGCAGCCAAGGCATTCTCCACACTGAAGCTTTCTTT
V gene: TRBV4-1; clone size: many; J gene: TRBJ2-1; D gene: NA; CDR3 protein: CASSRGTSSYNEQFF; CDR3 DNA: TGCGCCAGCAGCCGTGGCACGAGCTCCTACAATGAGCAGTTCTTC
V gene: TRBV29-1; clone size: once; J gene: TRBJ2-1; D gene: TRBD2; CDR3 protein: CSVVTSGGLSEQFF; CDR3 DNA: TGCAGCGTTGTGACTAGCGGGGGACTAAGTGAGCAGTTCTTC
V gene: TRBV19; clone size: few; J gene: TRBJ2-5; D gene: NA; CDR3 protein: CASSIAVRRIGQETQYF; CDR3 DNA: TGTGCCAGTAGTATTGCCGTGAGGCGGATCGGACAAGAGACCCAGTACTTC
V gene: TRBV6-2/TRBV6-3; clone size: many; J gene: TRBJ2-7; D gene: NA; CDR3 protein: CASSFNLRWGNSYEQYF; CDR3 DNA: TGTGCCAGCAGTTTCAATTTGAGGTGGGGAAACTCCTACGAGCAGTACTTC
V gene: TRBV6-1; clone size: NA; J gene: TRBJ1-5; D gene: NA; CDR3 protein: CATKVEGIGNQPQHF; CDR3 DNA: TGTGCCACAAAGGTGGAGGGAATAGGCAATCAGCCCCAGCATTTT
V gene: TRBV9; clone size: NA; J gene: TRBJ2-1; D gene: TRBD2; CDR3 protein: CASSVVSGGAGKIF; CDR3 DNA: TGTGCCAGCAGCGTAGTTAGCGGGGGGGCTGGTAAAATCTTC
V gene: TRBV11-2; clone size: NA; J gene: TRBJ1-5; D gene: NA; CDR3 protein: CASSLDPSNQPQHF; CDR3 DNA: TGTGCCAGCAGCTTAGACCCTAGCAATCAGCCCCAGCATTTT
V gene: TRBV7-9; clone size: few; J gene: TRBJ2-1; D gene: NA; CDR3 protein: CASTRSLVNNEQFF; CDR3 DNA: TGTGCCAGCACCCGGAGCCTAGTAAACAATGAGCAGTTCTTC
V gene: TRBV7-2; clone size: NA; J gene: TRBJ2-2; D gene: NA; CDR3 protein: CASSPGRSYVFF; CDR3 DNA: TGTGCCAGCAGCCCAGGACGCTCGTACGTGTTTTTT
V gene: TRBV5-4; clone size: few; J gene: TRBJ2-7; D gene: NA; CDR3 protein: CASSTGTSYEQYF; CDR3 DNA: TGTGCCAGCAGCACCGGGACAAGCTACGAGCAGTACTTC
V gene: TRBV7-8; clone size: NA; J gene: TRBJ2-2; D gene: TRBD2; CDR3 protein: CASSTRLAGDDTGELFF; CDR3 DNA: TGTGCCAGCAGCACCAGACTAGCGGGGGACGATACCGGGGAGCTGTTTTTT
V gene: TRBV4-3; clone size: few; J gene: TRBJ1-1; D gene: NA; CDR3 protein: CASSEDGQQDTEAFF; CDR3 DNA: TGCGCCAGCAGCGAAGACGGACAGCAAGACACTGAAGCTTTCTTT